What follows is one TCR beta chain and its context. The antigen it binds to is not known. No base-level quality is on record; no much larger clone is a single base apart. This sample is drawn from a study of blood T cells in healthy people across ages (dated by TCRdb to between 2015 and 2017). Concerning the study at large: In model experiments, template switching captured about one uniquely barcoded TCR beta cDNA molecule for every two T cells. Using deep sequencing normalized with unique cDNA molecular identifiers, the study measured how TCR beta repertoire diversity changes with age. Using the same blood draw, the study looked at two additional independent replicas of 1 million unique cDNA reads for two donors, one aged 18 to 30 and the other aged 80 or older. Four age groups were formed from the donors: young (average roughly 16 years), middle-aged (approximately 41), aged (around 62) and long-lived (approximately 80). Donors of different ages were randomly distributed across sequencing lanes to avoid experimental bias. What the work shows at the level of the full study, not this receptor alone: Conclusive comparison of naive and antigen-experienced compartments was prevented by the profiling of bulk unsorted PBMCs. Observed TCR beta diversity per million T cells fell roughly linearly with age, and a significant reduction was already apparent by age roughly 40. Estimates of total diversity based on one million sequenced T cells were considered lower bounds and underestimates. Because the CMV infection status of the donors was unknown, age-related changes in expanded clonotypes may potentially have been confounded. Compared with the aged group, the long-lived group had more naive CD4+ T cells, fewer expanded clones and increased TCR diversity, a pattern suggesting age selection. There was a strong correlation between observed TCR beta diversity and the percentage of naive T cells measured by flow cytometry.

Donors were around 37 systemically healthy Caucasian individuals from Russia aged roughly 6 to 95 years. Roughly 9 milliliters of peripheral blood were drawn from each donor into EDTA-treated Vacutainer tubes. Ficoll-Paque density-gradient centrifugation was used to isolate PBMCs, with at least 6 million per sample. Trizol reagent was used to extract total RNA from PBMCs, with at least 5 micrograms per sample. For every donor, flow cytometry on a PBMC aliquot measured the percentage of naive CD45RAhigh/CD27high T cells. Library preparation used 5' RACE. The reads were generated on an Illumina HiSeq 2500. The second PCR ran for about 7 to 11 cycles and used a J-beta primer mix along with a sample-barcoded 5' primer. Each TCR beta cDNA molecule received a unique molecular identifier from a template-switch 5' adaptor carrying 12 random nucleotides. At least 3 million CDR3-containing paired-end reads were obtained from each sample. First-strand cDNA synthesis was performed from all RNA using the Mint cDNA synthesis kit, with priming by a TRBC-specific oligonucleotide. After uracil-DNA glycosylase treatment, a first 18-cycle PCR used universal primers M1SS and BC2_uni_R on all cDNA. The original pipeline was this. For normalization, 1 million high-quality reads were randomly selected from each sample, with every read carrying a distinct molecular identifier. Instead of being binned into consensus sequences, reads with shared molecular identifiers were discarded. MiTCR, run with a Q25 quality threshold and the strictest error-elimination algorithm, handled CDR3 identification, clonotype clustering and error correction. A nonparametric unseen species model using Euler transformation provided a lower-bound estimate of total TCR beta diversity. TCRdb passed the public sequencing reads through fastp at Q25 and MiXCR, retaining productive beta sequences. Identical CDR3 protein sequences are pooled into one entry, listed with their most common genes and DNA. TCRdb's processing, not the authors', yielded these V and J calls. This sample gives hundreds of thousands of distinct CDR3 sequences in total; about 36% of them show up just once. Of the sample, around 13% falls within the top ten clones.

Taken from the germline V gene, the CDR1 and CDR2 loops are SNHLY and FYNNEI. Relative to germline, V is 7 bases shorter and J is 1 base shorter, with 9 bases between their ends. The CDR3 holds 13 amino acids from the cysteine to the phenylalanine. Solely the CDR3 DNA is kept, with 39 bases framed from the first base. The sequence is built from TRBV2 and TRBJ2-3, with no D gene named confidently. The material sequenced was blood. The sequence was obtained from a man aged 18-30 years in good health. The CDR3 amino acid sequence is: CASTKDRTDTQYF. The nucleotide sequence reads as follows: TGTGCCAGCACTAAAGACCGCACAGATACGCAGTATTTT.